The entry that follows covers one T cell receptor (beta chain) sequence. This sample was taken from a study of blood T cell repertoires in COVID-19. About the research overall: There were acute and convalescent COVID-19 samples, and they came from the United States, Italy and Spain. PBMCs, B-cell-depleted T cells, or T cells provided the cDNA or gDNA that made up the material.

In the original analysis: Using reference gene primer amplification, nucleated cell counts were estimated. Only in-frame clones appear in the TCRdb table, and some are missing; sequencing was by immunoSEQ multiplex PCR. Clonal size and the V and J genes are those of that table, whereas D and trimming came from the DNA. The top ten clones hold around an eighth of a sample with under 200,000 clones, 80% to 90% of them seen once. Trimming removed 2 bases from V and 8 bases from J, with 15 bases in between. The CDR3 runs 14 residues. Per the germline V gene, CDR1 is MNHEY and CDR2 is SVGEGT. The sequencing input was peripheral blood. This chain connects TRBV6-2 or TRBV6-3 to TRBJ1-2, with D perhaps matching TRBD1 (5 bases). This clonotype was obtained from a man between 25 and 39 years old with active or convalescent COVID-19. The CDR3 DNA sequence: TGTGCCAGCAGTTACCTTGCGCAGGGAGGAGGCTACACCTTC. Encoded protein: CASSYLAQGGGYTF.